Presented here are 22 T cell receptor beta chains from one specimen sequenced in a study of OX40 agonist ivuxolimab in advanced cancers. TCRdb keeps only in-frame clones here, not all; method: immunoSEQ multiplex PCR. The sample shows 30,000 to 45,000 clones, 80% to 95% of them seen only once. This sample comprised CD4+ or CD8+ T cells sorted from blood, obtained in a trial of the OX40 agonist ivuxolimab. All receptors come from an adult with an advanced solid tumor such as melanoma, head and neck, liver or kidney cancer.

The V call is TRBV30, the J call TRBJ2-1; D gene ambiguous. The CDR3 length is 11 residues. CDR1 is GTSNPN, CDR2 SVGIG, per germline (reference sequence). The germline V and J ends were trimmed by 6 bases and 9 bases, with 12 bases remaining between them. The CDR3 coding sequence is TGTGCCTGCGACGCAAGGAGTGAGCAGTTCTTC. It translates to CACDARSEQFF.

In this sample, this clone turned up once. V and J are TRBV10-3 and TRBJ2-5, with D possibly matching TRBD2 (6 bases). In germline, CDR1 is ENHRY, CDR2 SYGVKD. The V end lost 4 bases, the J end lost 5 bases, and 20 bases lay between the germline ends. CDR3 size: 16 residues. Written as DNA, the CDR3 is TGTGCCATCAGTGCCAGCGAAGGACTATTTTCGGAGACCCAGTACTTC. It is translated as CAISASEGLFSETQYF.

This clone was counted only a few times. The chain is built from TRBV2 and TRBJ2-7; 11 nucleotides agree with TRBD1. This CDR3 is 14 amino acids long. V was clipped by 6 bases and J by 5 bases; unmatched bases: 6. Germline V CDR1 and CDR2: SNHLY, FYNNEI. The CDR3 loop reads CASRDPGQGDEQYF. For the CDR3, the DNA is TGTGCCAGCAGGGACCCGGGACAGGGGGACGAGCAGTACTTC.

The V gene is TRBV7-2, the J gene TRBJ2-7; maybe TRBD2 (7 bases). Trimming cost V 8 bases and J 6 bases, with 23 bases left between them. Germline V CDR1 and CDR2: SGHTA, FQGNSA. The CDR3 contains 15 residues. For the CDR3, the DNA is TGTGCCAGCGGACATTACGGGGGGCGCATCTTCGAGCAGTACTTC. As protein: CASGHYGGRIFEQYF.

This rearrangement joins TRBV30 to TRBJ1-5; D perhaps matches TRBD1 (5 bases). This CDR3 spans 17 amino acids. Germline assignment: CDR1 GTSNPN and CDR2 SVGIG (reference sequence). V was trimmed by 4 bases and J by 3 bases, leaving 22 bases between them. The chain's CDR3 is CAWTDGQGSVPNQPQHF. The CDR3 coding sequence is TGTGCCTGGACTGATGGGCAGGGAAGCGTTCCCAATCAGCCCCAGCATTTT.

In this sample, this clone turned up once. The V call is TRBV29-1, the J call TRBJ2-7; 10 bases are a match to TRBD1. The CDR3 runs to 13 residues. V was pared by 6 bases and J by 4 bases, with 6 bases of the junction left unmatched. Germline CDR1 is SQVTM and CDR2 is ANQGSEA. CDR3 in amino acids: CSVETGGSYEQYF. The CDR3 nucleotides are TGCAGCGTGGAGACAGGGGGCTCGTACGAGCAGTACTTC.

This chain joins TRBV9 and TRBJ2-2; no clear D gene. CDR3 length: 16 residues. Germline V lookup: CDR1 SGDLS, CDR2 YYNGEE. V lost 3 bases to trimming and J lost 4 bases, with 16 bases between them. The CDR3 spells CASSASYRSLTGELFF. In DNA, the CDR3 is TGTGCCAGCAGCGCCAGTTACCGAAGCCTCACCGGGGAGCTGTTTTTT.

This rearrangement joins TRBV28 to TRBJ1-2; 7 bases match TRBD1. This CDR3 has 14 amino acids. Trimming cost V 5 bases and J 4 bases; bases outside gene matches: 7. CDR1 is MDHEN, CDR2 SYDVKM, per germline. For the CDR3, the DNA is TGTGCCAGCAGTGTTACGGGACAGTCCTATGGCTACACCTTC. Translated: CASSVTGQSYGYTF.

The gene calls are TRBV29-1 and TRBJ2-7; unclear D gene. Trimming took 2 bases from V and 4 from J, leaving 15 bases between them. The CDR3 has 14 residues. Germline CDR1 SQVTM, CDR2 ANQGSEA. The CDR3 sequence: CSVEYQDRRYEQYF. CDR3 bases: TGCAGCGTTGAATACCAGGATAGGCGGTACGAGCAGTACTTC.

The CDR3 nucleotides are TGCGCCAGCAGTCAATCCCGGGACAGGGTCTTTTCACCCCTCCACTTT. The encoded protein is CASSQSRDRVFSPLHF. The genes are TRBV23-1 and TRBJ1-6; 9 bases are a match to TRBD1. TRBV23-1 is an ORF for which the function is uncertain. The junction had 6 bases not matched to a gene; V was cut back by 0 bases and J by 9 bases. The CDR3 contains 16 residues.

CDR3 sequence reads: CASSLTAAIHEQYF. As DNA, the CDR3 is TGTGCCAGCAGTTTAACGGCTGCGATCCACGAGCAGTACTTC. The V gene is TRBV27, the J gene TRBJ2-7; the D is unclear. The V end was cut by 2 bases, the J end by 5 bases, with 13 bases between. The CDR3 consists of 14 residues. The germline gives CDR1 MNHEY, CDR2 SMNVEV (reference sequence).

This chain links TRBV13 with TRBJ2-1; TRBD2 agrees at 12 bases. Germline lookup yields CDR1 PRHDT and CDR2 FYEKMQ (reference sequence). Trimming took 4 bases from V and 4 from J; bases not matched to a gene: 2. The CDR3 length is 15 residues. CDR3 region: CASSSLAGGYNEQFF. As DNA, the CDR3 is TGTGCCAGCAGCTCTCTAGCGGGAGGGTACAATGAGCAGTTCTTC.

The chain combines TRBV7-8 with TRBJ2-4; 11 bases agree with TRBD2. CDR1 and CDR2 (germline): SGHVS, FQNEAQ. CDR3 length equals 17 residues. Trimming removed 0 bases from V and 7 bases from J; junction bases left unmatched: 8. CDR3 residues: CASSLAPSGRSQNIQYF. CDR3 nucleotide sequence: TGTGCCAGCAGCTTAGCCCCTAGCGGGAGGTCTCAGAACATTCAGTACTTC.

This chain links TRBV6-5 with TRBJ1-1, with unresolved D. V shed 8 bases and J shed 6 bases, with 10 bases lying between them. The CDR3 runs to 11 residues. Germline V gene sequence: CDR1 MNHEY, CDR2 SVGAGI. The DNA for the CDR3 is TGTGCCAGCGGCCGGATACCTGAAGCTTTCTTT. It translates to CASGRIPEAFF.

This chain links TRBV5-6 with TRBJ2-3; 9 bases agree with TRBD1. J gave up 8 bases and V 1 base, and 8 bases lay outside the gene matches. Germline CDR1 SGHDT, CDR2 YYEEEE. This CDR3 is 15 amino acids long. CDR3 residues: CASSLRDRERGTQYF. As DNA, the CDR3 is TGTGCCAGCAGCTTGCGGGACAGGGAAAGGGGTACGCAGTATTTT.

The rearrangement joins TRBV7-9 to TRBJ1-4; no clear D gene. The CDR3 extends over 15 amino acids. Trimming left V 3 bases short and J 0 bases short, with 8 bases between. Germline V gives CDR1 SEHNR, CDR2 FQNEAQ (reference sequence). The CDR3 DNA sequence: TGTGCCAGCAGCTTGGGCCCTGCAACTAATGAAAAACTGTTTTTT. Translation gives CASSLGPATNEKLFF. Full variable domain (outside the CDR3, taken from reference TRBV7-9 and TRBJ1-4): DTGVSQNPRHKITKRGQNVTFRCDPISEHNRLYWYRQTLGQGPEFLTYFQNEAQLEKSRLLSDRFSAERPKGSFSTLEIQRTEQGDSAMYLCASSLGPATNEKLFFGSGTQLSVL.

The chain recombines TRBV9 with TRBJ1-4; D possibly corresponds to TRBD1 (5 bases). The germline V gene has CDR1 SGDLS and CDR2 YYNGEE. V was cut by 6 bases and J by 8 bases, with 14 bases left in between. The CDR3 sequence is 13 residues long. As DNA, the CDR3 is TGTGCCAGCAACGACGGATACAGGGAAAAACTGTTTTTT. This sequence encodes CASNDGYREKLFF.

The V and J genes are TRBV7-2 and TRBJ1-5; no firm D call. CDR1 is SGHTA and CDR2 is FQGNSA in the germline V gene. The CDR3 consists of 17 residues. V gave up 3 bases and J gave up 0 bases, with 15 bases separating them. The CDR3 here is CASSLVGEGYSNQPQHF. CDR3 bases: TGTGCCAGCAGCTTGGTCGGGGAGGGTTATAGCAATCAGCCCCAGCATTTT.

The rearrangement uses TRBV11-3 and TRBJ2-1; tentatively, D is TRBD2 (7 bases). The CDR3 sequence is 14 residues long. V shed 8 bases and J shed 6 bases, with 17 bases lying between them. Germline CDR1 and CDR2: SGHNT and YENEEA. DNA of the CDR3: TGTGCCAGCCAAATCCGGGGGGCCTCCAATGAGCAGTTCTTC. Encoded protein: CASQIRGASNEQFF.

V gene TRBV7-6 combines with J gene TRBJ2-2, with D hard to call. Between the trimmed V and J ends, which lost 6 bases and 5 bases, there was a span of 13 bases. The CDR3 covers 14 residues. The germline V gene has CDR1 SGHVS and CDR2 FNYEAQ. The CDR3 coding sequence is TGTGCCAGCAGGCCCGGTGCCCCGACCGGGGAGCTGTTTTTT. Residues: CASRPGAPTGELFF.

The CDR3 bases are TGTGCCAGCAGCGTAGGGGTCAGAAGCAACACCGGGGAGCTGTTTTTT. Amino acid sequence: CASSVGVRSNTGELFF. The gene calls are TRBV9 and TRBJ2-2; unclear D gene. The CDR3 runs 16 residues. Germline CDR1 reads SGDLS; CDR2 reads YYNGEE. V was pared by 0 bases and J by 2 bases, with 11 bases between. Full variable domain (rest looked up from reference TRBV9 and TRBJ2-2): DSGVTQTPKHLITATGQRVTLRCSPRSGDLSVYWYQQSLDQGLQFLIQYYNGEERAKGNILERFSAQQFPDLHSELNLSSLELGDSALYFCASSVGVRSNTGELFFGEGSRLTVL.

V gene TRBV5-6 combines with J gene TRBJ2-3, with D hard to call. Trimming pared 2 bases from V and 1 base from J, leaving 2 bases between. Germline values: CDR1 SGHDT, CDR2 YYEEEE. The CDR3 spans 12 residues. CDR3 residues: CASSFGTDTQYF. As DNA, the CDR3 is TGTGCCAGCAGCTTCGGCACAGATACGCAGTATTTT. The full variable domain, its missing parts supplied by reference TRBV5-6 and TRBJ2-3, is DAGVTQSPTHLIKTRGQQVTLRCSPKSGHDTVSWYQQALGQGPQFIFQYYEEEERQRGNFPDRFSGHQFPNYSSELNVNALLLGDSALYLCASSFGTDTQYFGPGTRLTVL.